The TCR beta chain described here comes from a study of T cell changes during pregnancy in multiple sclerosis. Assay: immunoSEQ multiplex PCR; the TCRdb copy retains only in-frame clones and omits some. The top ten hold approximately 1.4% of the sample, which has about 92,000 clones, roughly 90% seen once. The CDR3 totals 15 residues. The V gene end was trimmed by 5 bases and the J gene end by 5 bases; junction bases not matched to a gene: 7. Germline assignment: CDR1 MNHEY and CDR2 SMNVEV (reference sequence). The receptor was isolated from a female donor with multiple sclerosis, enrolled in a pregnancy study. The sequenced sample was peripheral blood, obtained in the first trimester of pregnancy. V usage is TRBV27 and J usage is TRBJ2-1; 9 bases line up with TRBD1. The CDR3, as DNA: TGTGCCAGCAGTAACCGGGACAGGGTACACAATGAGCAGTTCTTC. It translates to CASSNRDRVHNEQFF.